The sample holds many counts of the clone carrying this T cell receptor beta chain. As yet, its antigen is unknown. At least 6 micrograms of total RNA were extracted per sample. Sample-barcoded 5' priming and a J-beta primer mix drove a second PCR of roughly 6 to 12 cycles. TCRdb re-derived calls from the 5' RACE reads in MiXCR, one entry per CDR3 protein. Altogether 800,000 to 1,000,000 distinct CDR3 sequences are present, roughly 52% being singletons, with the ten largest covering over 10%. This sample stems from a study of blood T cells in healthy people across ages. Regarding the study as a whole: While age rose, TCR beta diversity per million T cells dropped in a roughly linear way. It was found that TCR beta diversity correlated strongly with the percentage of naive T cells. PBMCs that were unsorted prevented a conclusive naive versus antigen-experienced comparison.

Source material: blood. The TCR comes from a man in his thirties or forties in good health.

The CDR3 reads CAISESGGGYQPQHF. Written as DNA, the CDR3 is TGTGCCATCAGTGAGTCGGGGGGGGGGTATCAGCCCCAGCATTTT. The V call is TRBV10-3, the J call TRBJ1-5, with D maybe TRBD1 (5 bases). The ends were cut back, 0 bases at V and 5 bases at J, with 11 bases in the middle. From germline, CDR1 is ENHRY and CDR2 SYGVKD. The CDR3 sequence is 15 residues long.